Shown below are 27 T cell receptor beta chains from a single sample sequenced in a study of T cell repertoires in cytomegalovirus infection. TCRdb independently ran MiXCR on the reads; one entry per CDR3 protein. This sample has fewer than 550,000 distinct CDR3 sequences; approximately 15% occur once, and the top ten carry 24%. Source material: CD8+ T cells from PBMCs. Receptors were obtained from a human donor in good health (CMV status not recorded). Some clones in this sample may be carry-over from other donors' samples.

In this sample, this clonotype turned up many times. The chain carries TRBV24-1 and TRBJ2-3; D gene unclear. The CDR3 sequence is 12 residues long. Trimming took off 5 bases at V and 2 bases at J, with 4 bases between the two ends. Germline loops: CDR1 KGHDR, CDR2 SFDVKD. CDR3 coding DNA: TGTGCCACCAGTGCGCACACAGATACGCAGTATTTT. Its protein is CATSAHTDTQYF.

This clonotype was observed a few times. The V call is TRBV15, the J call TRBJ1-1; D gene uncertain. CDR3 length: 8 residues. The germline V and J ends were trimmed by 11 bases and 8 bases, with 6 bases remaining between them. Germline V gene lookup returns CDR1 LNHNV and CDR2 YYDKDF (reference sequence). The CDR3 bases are TGTGCCTTCCCAGAAGCTTTCTTT. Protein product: CAFPEAFF.

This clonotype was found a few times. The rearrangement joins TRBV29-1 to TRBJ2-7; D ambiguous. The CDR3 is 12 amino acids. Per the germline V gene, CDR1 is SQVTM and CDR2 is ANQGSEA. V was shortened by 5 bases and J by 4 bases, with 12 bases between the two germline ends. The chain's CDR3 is CSVRERLYEQYF. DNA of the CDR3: TGCAGCGTTAGGGAACGGCTATACGAGCAGTACTTC.

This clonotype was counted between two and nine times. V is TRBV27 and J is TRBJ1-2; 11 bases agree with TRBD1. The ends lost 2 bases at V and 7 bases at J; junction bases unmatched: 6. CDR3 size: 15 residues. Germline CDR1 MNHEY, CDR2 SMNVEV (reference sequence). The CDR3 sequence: CASSLGQGARSGYTF. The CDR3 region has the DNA TGTGCCAGCAGTTTAGGACAGGGGGCGAGGAGTGGCTACACCTTC.

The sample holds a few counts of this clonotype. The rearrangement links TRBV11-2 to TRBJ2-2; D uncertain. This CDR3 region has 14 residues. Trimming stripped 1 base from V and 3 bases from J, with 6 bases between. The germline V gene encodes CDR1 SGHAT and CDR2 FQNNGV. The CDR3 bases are TGTGCCAGCAGCTTAGTGCAGGACACCGGGGAGCTGTTTTTT. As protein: CASSLVQDTGELFF.

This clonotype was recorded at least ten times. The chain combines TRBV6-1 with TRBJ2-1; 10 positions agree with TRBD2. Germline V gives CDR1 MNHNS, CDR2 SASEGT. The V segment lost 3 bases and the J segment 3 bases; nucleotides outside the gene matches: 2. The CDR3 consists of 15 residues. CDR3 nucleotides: TGTGCCAGCAGTGACGGACTAGCGGTCTACAATGAGCAGTTCTTC. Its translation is CASSDGLAVYNEQFF.

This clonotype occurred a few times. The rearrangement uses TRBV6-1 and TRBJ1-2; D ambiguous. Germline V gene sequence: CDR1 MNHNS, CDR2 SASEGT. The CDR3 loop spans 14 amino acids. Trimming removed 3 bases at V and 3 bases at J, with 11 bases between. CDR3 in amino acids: CASSERTGHYGYTF. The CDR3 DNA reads TGTGCCAGCAGTGAGCGGACGGGCCACTATGGCTACACCTTC.

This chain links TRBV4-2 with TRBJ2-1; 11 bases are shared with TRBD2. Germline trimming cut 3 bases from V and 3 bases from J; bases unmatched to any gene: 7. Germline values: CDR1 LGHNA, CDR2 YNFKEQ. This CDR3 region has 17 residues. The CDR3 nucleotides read TGTGCCAGCAGCCAGTGGGCTAGCGGGGGGATCTACAATGAGCAGTTCTTC. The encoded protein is CASSQWASGGIYNEQFF.

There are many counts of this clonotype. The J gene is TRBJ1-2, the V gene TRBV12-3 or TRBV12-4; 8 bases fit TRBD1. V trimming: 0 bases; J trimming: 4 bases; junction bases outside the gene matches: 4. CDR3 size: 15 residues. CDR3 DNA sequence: TGTGCCAGCAGTTTAGCGAACAGGGGGATCTATGGCTACACCTTC. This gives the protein CASSLANRGIYGYTF.

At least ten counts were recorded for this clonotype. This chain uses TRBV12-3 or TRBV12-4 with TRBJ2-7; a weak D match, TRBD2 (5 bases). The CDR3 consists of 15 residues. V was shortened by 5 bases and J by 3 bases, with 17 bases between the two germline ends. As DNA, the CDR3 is TGTGCCAGCAGTCTATCAGGACTGAAAGTCTACGAGCAGTACTTC. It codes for CASSLSGLKVYEQYF.

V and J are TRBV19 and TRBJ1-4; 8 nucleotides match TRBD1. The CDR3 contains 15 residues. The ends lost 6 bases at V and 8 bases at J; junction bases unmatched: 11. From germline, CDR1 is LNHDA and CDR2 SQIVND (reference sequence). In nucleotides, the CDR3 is TGTGCCAGTAGGATAACAGGGGGGTTGACGGAAAAACTGTTTTTT. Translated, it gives CASRITGGLTEKLFF.

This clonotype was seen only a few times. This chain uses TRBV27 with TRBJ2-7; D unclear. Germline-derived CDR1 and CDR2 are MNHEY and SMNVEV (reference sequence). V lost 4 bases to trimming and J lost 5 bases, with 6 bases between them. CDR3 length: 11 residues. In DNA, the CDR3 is TGTGCCAGCAGTTACGGGCACGAGCAGTACTTC. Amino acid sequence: CASSYGHEQYF.

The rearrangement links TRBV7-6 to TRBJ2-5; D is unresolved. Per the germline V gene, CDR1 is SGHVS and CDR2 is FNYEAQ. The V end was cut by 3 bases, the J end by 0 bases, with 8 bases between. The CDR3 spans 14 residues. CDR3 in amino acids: CASSLHKNQETQYF. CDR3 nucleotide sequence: TGTGCCAGCAGCTTGCACAAGAACCAAGAGACCCAGTACTTC.

The CDR3 spells CASSYGQGSSYEQYF. In DNA, the CDR3 is TGTGCCAGCAGTTACGGGCAGGGTAGCTCCTACGAGCAGTACTTC. The chain joins TRBV28 to TRBJ2-7; TRBD1 might be the D (5 bases). V shed 4 bases and J shed 0 bases, with 13 bases lying between them. The V gene's germline CDR1 is MDHEN and CDR2 SYDVKM. This CDR3 is 15 amino acids long.

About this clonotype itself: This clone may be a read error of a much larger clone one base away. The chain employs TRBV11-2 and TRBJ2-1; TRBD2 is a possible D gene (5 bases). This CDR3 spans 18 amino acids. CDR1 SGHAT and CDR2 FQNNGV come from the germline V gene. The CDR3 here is CASNLMRVLSSSYNEQFF. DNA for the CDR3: TGTGCCAGCAACTTAATGCGGGTCCTTTCCAGCTCCTACAATGAGCAGTTCTTC.

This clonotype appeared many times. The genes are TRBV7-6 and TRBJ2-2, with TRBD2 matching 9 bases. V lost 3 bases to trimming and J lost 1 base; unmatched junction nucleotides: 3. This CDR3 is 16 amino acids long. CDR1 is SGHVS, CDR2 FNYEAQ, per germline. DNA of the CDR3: TGTGCCAGCAGCTTGAGGCGGGGGGGGAACACCGGGGAGCTGTTTTTT. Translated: CASSLRRGGNTGELFF.

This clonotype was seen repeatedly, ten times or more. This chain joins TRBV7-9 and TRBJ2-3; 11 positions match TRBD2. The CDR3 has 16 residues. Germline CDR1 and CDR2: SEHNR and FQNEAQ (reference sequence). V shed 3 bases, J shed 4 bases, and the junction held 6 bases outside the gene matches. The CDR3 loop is CASSLTSGVSADTQYF. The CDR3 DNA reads TGTGCCAGCAGCTTGACTAGCGGGGTCTCCGCAGATACGCAGTATTTT.

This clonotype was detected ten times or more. CDR3 protein: CASSLRLLNQPQHF. The CDR3 bases are TGTGCCAGCAGCTTACGATTGCTGAATCAGCCCCAGCATTTT. The rearrangement joins TRBV7-4 to TRBJ1-5; D is ambiguous. Germline V gene lookup returns CDR1 SGHVT and CDR2 SQSDAQ. The ends were cut back, 2 bases at V and 4 bases at J, with 9 bases in the middle. The CDR3 loop spans 14 amino acids. Variable domain in full (rest from reference TRBV7-4 and TRBJ1-5): GAGVSQSPRYKVAKRGRDVALRCDSISGHVTLYWYRQTLGQGSEVLTYSQSDAQRDKSGRPSGRFSAERPERSVSTLKIQRTEQGDSAVYLCASSLRLLNQPQHFGDGTRLSIL.

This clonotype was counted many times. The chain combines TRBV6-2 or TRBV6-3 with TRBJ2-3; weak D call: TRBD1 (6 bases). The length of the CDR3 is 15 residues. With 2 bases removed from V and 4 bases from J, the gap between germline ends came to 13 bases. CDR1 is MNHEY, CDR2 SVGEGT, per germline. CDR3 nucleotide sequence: TGTGCCAGCAGTTACGTGGTGGGGGCCCCAGATACGCAGTATTTT. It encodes CASSYVVGAPDTQYF.

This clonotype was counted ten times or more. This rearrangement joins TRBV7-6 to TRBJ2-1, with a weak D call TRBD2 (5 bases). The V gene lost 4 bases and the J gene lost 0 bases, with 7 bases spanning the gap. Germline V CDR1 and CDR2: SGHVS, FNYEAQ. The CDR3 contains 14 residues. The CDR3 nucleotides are TGTGCCAGCAGCTCTAGCTCCTCCTACAATGAGCAGTTCTTC. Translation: CASSSSSSYNEQFF. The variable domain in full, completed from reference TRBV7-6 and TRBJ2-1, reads GAGVSQSPRYKVTKRGQDVALRCDPISGHVSLYWYRQALGQGPEFLTYFNYEAQQDKSGLPNDRFSAERPEGSISTLTIQRTEQRDSAMYRCASSSSSSYNEQFFGPGTRLTVL.

The CDR3 reads CASSPRDRPDTEAFF. CDR3 coding DNA: TGTGCCAGCAGCCCCCGAGACCGGCCGGACACTGAAGCTTTCTTT. The chain uses TRBV7-9 and TRBJ1-1; D gene unclear. Looked up from germline, CDR1 is SEHNR and CDR2 is FQNEAQ (reference sequence). V was trimmed by 5 bases and J by 3 bases, leaving 16 bases between them. The CDR3 covers 15 residues.

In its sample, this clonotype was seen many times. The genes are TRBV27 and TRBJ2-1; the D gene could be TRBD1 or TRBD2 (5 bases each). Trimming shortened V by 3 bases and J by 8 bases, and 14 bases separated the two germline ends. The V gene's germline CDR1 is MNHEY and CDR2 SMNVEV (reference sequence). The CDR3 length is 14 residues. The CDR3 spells CASSFGAGKDEQFF. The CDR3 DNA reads TGTGCCAGCAGTTTCGGGGCAGGGAAGGATGAGCAGTTCTTC.

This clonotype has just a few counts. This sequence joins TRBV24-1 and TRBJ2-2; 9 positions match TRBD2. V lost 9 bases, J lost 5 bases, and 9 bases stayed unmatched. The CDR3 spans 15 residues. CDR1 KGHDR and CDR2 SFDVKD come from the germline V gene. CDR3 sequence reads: CATHGAGGSTGELFF. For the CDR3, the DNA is TGTGCCACCCATGGAGCGGGAGGTTCAACCGGGGAGCTGTTTTTT.

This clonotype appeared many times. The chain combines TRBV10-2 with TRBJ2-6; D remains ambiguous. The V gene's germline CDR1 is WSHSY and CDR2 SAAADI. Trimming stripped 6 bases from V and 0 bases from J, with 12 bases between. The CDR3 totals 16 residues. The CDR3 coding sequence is TGCGCCAGCAGAATGGAAGCCGACTCTGGGGCCAACGTCCTGACTTTC. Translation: CASRMEADSGANVLTF.

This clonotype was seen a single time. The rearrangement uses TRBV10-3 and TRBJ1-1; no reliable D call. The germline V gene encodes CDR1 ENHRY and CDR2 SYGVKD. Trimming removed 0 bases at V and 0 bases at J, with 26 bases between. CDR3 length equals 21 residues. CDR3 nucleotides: TGTGCCATCAGTGAGTCTATTCGAGTCCCGCCGCAGGAAGAAATGAACACTGAAGCTTTCTTT. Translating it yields CAISESIRVPPQEEMNTEAFF.

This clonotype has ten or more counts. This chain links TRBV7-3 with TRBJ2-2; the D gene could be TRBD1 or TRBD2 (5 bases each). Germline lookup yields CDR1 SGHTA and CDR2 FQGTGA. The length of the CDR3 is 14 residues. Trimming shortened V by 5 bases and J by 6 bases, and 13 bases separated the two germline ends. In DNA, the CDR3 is TGTGCCAGCAGCCACAGTCAGGGAGCCGGGGAGCTGTTTTTT. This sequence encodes CASSHSQGAGELFF.

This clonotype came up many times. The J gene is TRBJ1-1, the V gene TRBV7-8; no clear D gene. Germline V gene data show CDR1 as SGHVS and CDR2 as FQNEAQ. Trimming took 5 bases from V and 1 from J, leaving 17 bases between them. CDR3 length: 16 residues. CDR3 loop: CASSIRSLRGNTEAFF. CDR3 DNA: TGTGCCAGCAGCATTAGGAGTTTGCGGGGGAACACTGAAGCTTTCTTT.